The text below deals with one T cell receptor beta chain. No glioblastoma patient carried an isocitrate dehydrogenase mutation. This entry is derived from a study of glioma-infiltrating T cells after dendritic cell vaccination. Libraries were prepared by immunoSEQ multiplex PCR; TCRdb keeps only in-frame clonotypes and omits some of them. The table includes over 80,000 clones, roughly 90% detected once. The sequence derives from a human donor with glioblastoma. Sequenced material: blood, taken before dendritic cell vaccination.

This CDR3 is CASSLGGGTEAFF. The CDR3 bases are TGCGCCAGCAGCTTGGGAGGGGGCACTGAAGCTTTCTTT. This sequence joins TRBV5-1 and TRBJ1-1, with D perhaps matching TRBD1 (6 bases). Germline V CDR1 and CDR2: SGHRS, YFSETQ. V dropped 0 bases and J dropped 4 bases, with 7 bases sitting between them. This CDR3 spans 13 amino acids.